This T cell receptor beta chain was captured by sequencing in a study of shared clonotypes between healthy human individuals. Study-wide results and limits: Non-shared clonotypes displayed generation probabilities falling below those of clonotypes present in all four donors.

As for this clone: Its antigen is unidentified.

Donors comprised healthy HIV-negative adults lacking recent acute infections or vaccinations. The protocol was immunoSEQ multiplex PCR, while the TCRdb copy is restricted to in-frame clones and leaves out a portion. The sample shows fewer than 2.5 million clones, roughly 93% of them seen only once. There are 13 residues in the CDR3. Trimming removed 5 bases from V and 0 bases from J, with 6 bases in between. Germline assignment: CDR1 SGHRS and CDR2 YFSETQ. The TCR was taken from a man aged 18-30 years in good health. Some clones in this sample may be carry-over from other donors' samples. This sequence joins TRBV5-1 and TRBJ2-1; D unresolved. Material: naive CD4+ T cells from PBMCs. Subset given: CD45RA+ positively selected. The CDR3 bases are TGCGCCAGCAGGCCCGGCTCCTACAATGAGCAGTTCTTC. Translated, it gives CASRPGSYNEQFF.